This TCR beta chain was observed in a study of CD8 T cells in Susac syndrome. Study-wide results and limits: Clonal expansion involving Susac CD8+ cells peaked in TEMRA cells and active patients. The authors acknowledged that their TCR sequencing and HLA analysis involved a relatively small number of individuals.

The CD8+ and CD4+ T cells were isolated magnetically using a negative isolation approach, whereas the TEMRA cells were enriched by FACS. Concerning this clonotype itself: Its cognate antigen is unknown.

It was with random hexamers that roughly 0.45 to 1 ug RNA was reverse transcribed. Multiplex immunoSEQ PCR targeted 54 Vbeta and 13 Jbeta TCR beta segments. TCRdb called the immunoSEQ multiplex PCR reads again in MiXCR, with one record for every CDR3 protein. The repertoire consists of 75,000 to 100,000 distinct CDR3 sequences, with 95% occurring once and the leading ten covering about 0.45%. Germline assignment: CDR1 LNHNV and CDR2 YYDKDF (reference sequence). The CDR3 sequence is 15 residues long. The V and J ends lost 4 bases and 7 bases, in that order; junction bases with no gene match: 8. The material sequenced was CD8+ T cells from PBMCs. The gene calls are TRBV15 and TRBJ1-5, with TRBD1 identical over 9 bases. This TCR was sampled from a human donor with Susac syndrome. CDR3 protein: CATSKSDRGHQPQHF. CDR3 nucleotides: TGTGCCACCAGCAAATCGGACAGGGGTCACCAGCCCCAGCATTTT.